This T cell receptor beta chain came from a study of T cell responses to AZD1222 COVID-19 vaccine. Sequenced by immunoSEQ multiplex PCR; TCRdb stores in-frame clones only, minus some. This table holds some 150,000 clones, more than 80% found once. With 7 bases clipped from V and 5 bases from J, the junction kept 7 bases outside the gene matches. The germline V gene has CDR1 SQVTM and CDR2 ANQGSEA. This CDR3 has 13 amino acids. The rearrangement links TRBV29-1 to TRBJ2-5; TRBD1 agrees at 10 bases. The sequencing here drew on peripheral blood, taken 28 days after the second AZD1222 dose. This clonotype originated in an adult who received the AZD1222 COVID-19 vaccine. DNA for the CDR3: TGCAGCGCTCCCGGGACAGGGGAGGAGACCCAGTACTTC. Translated: CSAPGTGEETQYF. Looking up the rest from reference TRBV29-1 and TRBJ2-5 gives the full variable domain: SAVISQKPSRDICQRGTSLTIQCQVDSQVTMMFWYRQQPGQSLTLIATANQGSEATYESGFVIDKFPISRPNLTFSTLTVSNMSPEDSSIYLCSAPGTGEETQYFGPGTRLLVL.